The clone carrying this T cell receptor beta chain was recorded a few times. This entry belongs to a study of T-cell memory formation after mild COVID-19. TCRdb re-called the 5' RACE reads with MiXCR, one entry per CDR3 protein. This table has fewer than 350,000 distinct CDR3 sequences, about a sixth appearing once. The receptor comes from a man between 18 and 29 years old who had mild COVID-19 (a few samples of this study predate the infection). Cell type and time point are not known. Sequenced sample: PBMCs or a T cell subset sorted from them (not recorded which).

DNA for the CDR3: TGTGCCAGCAGCGTAGTACCAACCCACACAGATACGCAGTATTTT. This encodes CASSVVPTHTDTQYF. The rearrangement uses TRBV9 and TRBJ2-3; D unresolved. CDR3 length: 15 residues. The ends were cut back, 0 bases at V and 2 bases at J, with 10 bases in the middle. Germline CDR1 and CDR2: SGDLS and YYNGEE.